These 4 T cell receptor beta chains share one sample of origin, sequenced in a study of T cell responses to AZD1222 COVID-19 vaccine. Measured with immunoSEQ multiplex PCR; TCRdb has only the in-frame clones, and not every one. The table has under 100,000 clones, around 90% seen once. The material sequenced was peripheral blood, taken 28 days after the second AZD1222 dose. These receptors originate from an adult who received the AZD1222 COVID-19 vaccine.

The CDR3 DNA reads TGTGCCAGCAGCACCCGCACAGATACGCAGTATTTT. It is translated as CASSTRTDTQYF. The chain couples TRBV9 to TRBJ2-3, with unresolved D. CDR1 is SGDLS, CDR2 YYNGEE, per germline. V lost 4 bases, J lost 1 base, and 4 bases lay in between. The CDR3 is 12 residues long.

The chain combines TRBV7-9 with TRBJ1-2; no clear D. The V and J ends lost 1 base and 3 bases respectively, with 12 bases between them. CDR1 SEHNR and CDR2 FQNEAQ come from the germline V gene (reference sequence). This CDR3 contains 15 residues. The CDR3 DNA reads TGTGCCAGCAGCTTAGTTGGAGGGAAGGACTATGGCTACACCTTC. Amino acids: CASSLVGGKDYGYTF. The variable domain in full, completed from reference TRBV7-9 and TRBJ1-2, reads DTGVSQNPRHKITKRGQNVTFRCDPISEHNRLYWYRQTLGQGPEFLTYFQNEAQLEKSRLLSDRFSAERPKGSFSTLEIQRTEQGDSAMYLCASSLVGGKDYGYTFGSGTRLTVV.

The V call is TRBV19, the J call TRBJ2-5; D is possibly TRBD1 (5 bases). The CDR3 extends over 14 amino acids. Per the germline V gene, CDR1 is LNHDA and CDR2 is SQIVND (reference sequence). V was trimmed by 5 bases and J by 5 bases, leaving 15 bases between them. This CDR3 is CASSLAGFSETQYF. The CDR3 region has the DNA TGTGCCAGTAGTCTCGCAGGGTTTTCGGAGACCCAGTACTTC.

This sequence joins TRBV21-1 and TRBJ2-7; TRBD1, the D gene given by the table, was not confirmed from the DNA. TRBV21-1 counts as a pseudogene. This CDR3 has 17 residues. The CDR3 reads CASSKKKKDRKSYEQYF. CDR3 sequence (DNA): TGTGCCAGCAGCAAAAAAAAGAAAGACAGGAAATCCTACGAGCAGTACTTC.